The entry below gives a single T cell receptor beta chain sequence along with its context. The data were taken from a study of blood T cell repertoires in COVID-19. Study information: From the United States, Italy and Spain came samples of acute and convalescent COVID-19. T cells, B-cell-depleted T cells, or PBMCs supplied cDNA or gDNA.

Under the authors' procedure: Nucleated cell number was recorded as an estimate derived from reference gene primer amplification. Profiled with immunoSEQ multiplex PCR; TCRdb holds only in-frame clones, not every one. Clone size and V and J calls were adopted from that table, with D and trimming inferred from the DNA. The sample lists some 89,000 clones, 65% to 85% seen once, with 11% in the top ten. Specimen: peripheral blood. This TCR was sampled from a man aged 65-85 years with acute or convalescent COVID-19.

In nucleotides, the CDR3 is TGCGCCAGCAGCTTGGCCCCGGACATACAAGAGACCCAGTACTTC. Its protein is CASSLAPDIQETQYF. This chain connects TRBV5-1 to TRBJ2-5, with a possible D match to TRBD1 (5 bases). The germline CDR1 and CDR2 sequences are SGHRS and YFSETQ. The CDR3 contains 15 residues. The V end lost 0 bases, the J end lost 2 bases, and 11 bases lay between the germline ends.